This T cell receptor (beta chain) was sequenced during a study of OX40 agonist ivuxolimab in advanced cancers. This clone was found once. Sequencing used immunoSEQ multiplex PCR; TCRdb keeps in-frame clones, though not all of them. The sample shows roughly 45,000 clones, 80% to 85% of them seen only once. The germline gives CDR1 MNHEY, CDR2 SMNVEV (reference sequence). With 5 bases removed from V and 3 bases from J, the gap between germline ends came to 13 bases. The CDR3 runs 14 residues. The input for sequencing was CD4+ or CD8+ T cells sorted from blood, taken in a trial of the OX40 agonist ivuxolimab. This TCR was recovered from an adult with an advanced solid tumor such as melanoma, head and neck, liver or kidney cancer. The chain couples TRBV27 to TRBJ1-1; TRBD1 might be the D (6 bases). DNA of the CDR3: TGTGCCAGCAGTCCCAGGGGACCCTACACTGAAGCTTTCTTT. As protein: CASSPRGPYTEAFF.